This TCR beta chain was sequenced for a study of shared clonotypes between healthy human individuals. Only in-frame clones appear in the TCRdb table, and some are missing; sequencing was by immunoSEQ multiplex PCR. There are about 2.4 million clones in the sample; under 95% occur only once, and 0.36% lies in the top ten. CDR3 length equals 13 residues. Trimming took off 4 bases at V and 4 bases at J, with 8 bases between the two ends. Germline assignment: CDR1 KGHSH and CDR2 LQKENI. The V gene is TRBV18, the J gene TRBJ2-1, with TRBD1 as a possible D gene (6 bases). This TCR derives from a man younger than 35 in good health. Some clones in this sample may be carry-over from other donors' samples. The sample taken for sequencing was naive CD4+ T cells from PBMCs. The subset: CD45RA+ positively selected. The CDR3 region is CASSLGQYNEQFF. DNA of the CDR3: TGTGCCAGCTCACTCGGACAGTACAATGAGCAGTTCTTC.